This TCR beta chain is from a study of blood T cells in healthy people across ages (dated by TCRdb to about 2015). Context from the whole study: In model experiments, template switching captured about one uniquely barcoded TCR beta cDNA molecule for every two T cells. Age-related changes in TCR beta repertoire diversity were measured in the study by deep sequencing normalized with unique cDNA molecular identifiers. Donors were grouped into four age groups: young (average about 15 years), middle-aged (roughly 37), aged (about 60) and long-lived (just over 80). To avoid experimental bias, donors of different ages were randomly spread across the sequencing lanes. For two donors (one aged 18 to 30 and one aged 80 or older), the study analyzed two additional independent replicas of 1 million unique cDNA reads from the same blood draw. The paper as a whole reports these results and caveats: Compared with the aged group, the long-lived group had more naive CD4+ T cells, fewer expanded clones and increased TCR diversity, suggesting age selection. Observed TCR beta diversity per million T cells fell roughly linearly with age, and a significant reduction was already apparent by age around 40. The CMV infection status of donors was not known, potentially confounding age-related changes in expanded clonotypes. Total diversity estimates from one million sequenced T cells were considered lower bounds and underestimates. A strong correlation was found between observed TCR beta diversity and the percentage of naive T cells measured by flow cytometry. Since profiling was done on bulk unsorted PBMCs, naive and antigen-experienced compartments could not be conclusively compared.

Library prep was done by 5' RACE. Sequenced using an Illumina HiSeq 2500. A second PCR of roughly 6 to 12 cycles was performed with a sample-barcoded 5' primer and a J-beta primer mix. Each TCR beta cDNA molecule received a unique molecular identifier from a template-switch 5' adaptor carrying 12 random nucleotides. Each sample yielded at least 2.5 million CDR3-containing paired-end reads. First-strand cDNA synthesis was performed from all RNA using the Mint cDNA synthesis kit, with priming by a TRBC-specific oligonucleotide. All cDNA was treated with uracil-DNA glycosylase and then went through a first 18-cycle PCR with the universal primers M1SS and BC2_uni_R. In the original analysis: For normalization, 1 million high-quality reads, each with a distinct molecular identifier, were randomly selected from each sample. Reads sharing molecular identifiers were discarded rather than binned into consensus sequences. MiTCR, run with a Q25 quality threshold and the strictest error-elimination algorithm, handled CDR3 identification, clonotype clustering and error correction. A nonparametric unseen species model with Euler transformation was used to estimate lower-bound total TCR beta diversity. TCRdb's own reprocessing of the public reads used fastp at Q25 and MiXCR and kept productive beta chains. For every CDR3 protein sequence, its rows merge into one entry that carries the most common genes and DNA. TCRdb's processing, not the study's, gives the V and J calls here. The sample table holds approximately 810,000 distinct CDR3 sequences, of which more than 25% were seen once. 15% to 20% of the sample belongs to the ten largest clones.

In regard to this clonotype: This clone's antigen is unknown. One base away lies a much larger clone, so this may be a sequencing read error.

Systemically healthy Caucasian individuals from Russia, roughly 40 in total and aged about 6 to 90 years, were included as donors. Each donor gave about 9.8 milliliters of peripheral blood, drawn into EDTA-treated Vacutainer tubes. Ficoll-Paque density-gradient centrifugation was used to isolate PBMCs, with at least 6.5 million per sample. Total RNA, at least 6 micrograms per sample, was extracted from PBMCs with Trizol reagent. The percentages of naive CD45RAhigh/CD27high T cells were determined by flow cytometry on a PBMC aliquot from every donor. The clonotype originates from a woman aged 80 or older in good health. The sample taken for sequencing was blood.

The CDR3 protein: CAGSVGGSNQPQHF. The nucleotide sequence reads as follows: TGTGCCGGCTCCGTGGGTGGTAGCAATCAGCCCCAGCATTTT. The rearrangement combines TRBV12-3 or TRBV12-4 with TRBJ1-5; the D segment cannot be called with confidence. The CDR3 holds 14 amino acids from the cysteine to the phenylalanine. The only DNA kept is the CDR3, 42 bases in frame from the first base. V was cut back by 11 bases and J by 0 bases, leaving a gap of 14 bases between them.